The source of this TCR beta chain is a study of blood T cell repertoires in COVID-19. Study overall: Acute and convalescent COVID-19 specimens originated in the United States, Italy and Spain. PBMCs, B-cell-depleted T cells, or T cells provided the cDNA or gDNA that made up the material.

Between the trimmed V and J ends, which lost 10 bases and 1 base, there was a span of 8 bases. CDR3 length: 12 residues. Germline V gene data show CDR1 as SGHNT and CDR2 as YENEEA. The table lists this clone with a few counts. In the original analysis: Scientists estimated how many nucleated cells there were by amplifying reference gene primers. Sequencing used immunoSEQ multiplex PCR; TCRdb keeps in-frame clones, though not all of them. For V, J and clone size, that table is used; D and trimming come from the DNA. The data contain 250,000 to 350,000 clones, 75% to 90% of them singletons. The chain has TRBV11-3 and TRBJ1-3, with D hard to call. The source material was peripheral blood. The TCR comes from a woman between 40 and 55 years old who had recovered from COVID-19. This chain's CDR3 is CATAGSGNTIYF. The CDR3, as DNA: TGTGCCACCGCGGGTTCTGGAAACACCATATATTTT.